This passage covers 27 T cell receptor beta chains from one sample sequenced in a study of cytomegalovirus exposure and HLA in healthy donors. The PCR was carried out with 60 Vbeta primers and 13 Jbeta primers. The repertoire was sequenced with immunoSEQ multiplex PCR; TCRdb's copy has only in-frame clones and lacks some. In the table there are over 200,000 clones, just over 75% of which are singletons. Sequencing used PBMCs. The origin of the receptors is a woman aged 60-75 years in good health and CMV-seropositive.

Of note for this clone: A read error is likely, as this CDR3 ends without the conserved phenylalanine or tryptophan. This chain joins TRBV7-8 and TRBJ1-2; 9 positions agree with TRBD1. Germline V gene sequence: CDR1 SGHVS, CDR2 FQNEAQ. Germline trimming cut 7 bases from V and 8 bases from J; bases unmatched to any gene: 11. This CDR3 is built from 14 residues. The CDR3 coding sequence is TGTGCCAGCAACCTAGGACAGGGGACCTCGGGCTACACCTCC. Translated: CASNLGQGTSGYTS.

The J gene is TRBJ1-2, the V gene TRBV5-4, with D possibly matching TRBD1 (6 bases). The CDR3 covers 12 residues. The germline V and J ends were trimmed by 4 bases and 10 bases, with 14 bases remaining between them. Looked up from germline, CDR1 is SGHNT and CDR2 is YYREEE (reference sequence). This CDR3 reads CASSVGGVDYTF. For the CDR3, the DNA is TGTGCCAGCAGCGTAGGGGGTGTTGACTACACCTTC. Variable domain in full (rest from reference TRBV5-4 and TRBJ1-2): ETGVTQSPTHLIKTRGQQVTLRCSSQSGHNTVSWYQQALGQGPQFIFQYYREEENGRGNFPPRFSGLQFPNYSSELNVNALELDDSALYLCASSVGGVDYTFGSGTRLTVV.

The table lists this clone with a count of one. The genes are TRBV7-8 and TRBJ1-6; maybe TRBD1 (6 bases). Germline V gene sequence: CDR1 SGHVS, CDR2 FQNEAQ. Trimming removed 5 bases from V and 7 bases from J, with 15 bases in between. This CDR3 region has 15 residues. The CDR3 here is CASSLAGAPNSPLHF. For the CDR3, the DNA is TGTGCCAGCAGCCTCGCGGGGGCACCAAATTCACCCCTCCACTTT.

This chain uses TRBV19 with TRBJ1-1; 8 nucleotides match TRBD1. Germline CDR1 reads LNHDA; CDR2 reads SQIVND (reference sequence). Trimming at V came to 5 bases and at J to 10 bases, leaving 6 bases not matched to a gene. The CDR3 length is 12 residues. Here the CDR3 reads CASSLKDRAAFF. CDR3 nucleotides: TGTGCCAGTAGTCTAAAGGACAGGGCAGCTTTCTTT.

This clone was recorded only once. The chain links TRBV30 to TRBJ2-2, with 7 bases lining up with TRBD2. CDR1 is GTSNPN and CDR2 is SVGIG in the germline V gene (reference sequence). The CDR3 contains 16 residues. V gave up 3 bases and J gave up 2 bases; unmatched junction bases: 9. CDR3 in amino acids: CAWRVSGLVNTGELFF. DNA for the CDR3: TGTGCCTGGAGGGTCTCTGGACTAGTAAACACCGGGGAGCTGTTTTTT. Supplemented by reference TRBV30 and TRBJ2-2, the full variable domain reads SQTIHQWPATLVQPVGSPLSLECTVEGTSNPNLYWYRQAAGRGLQLLFYSVGIGQISSEVPQNLSASRPQDRQFILSSKKLLLSDSGFYLCAWRVSGLVNTGELFFGEGSRLTVL.

V gene TRBV18 combines with J gene TRBJ2-3; D is perhaps TRBD2 (6 bases). Germline CDR1 and CDR2: KGHSH and LQKENI. Trimming removed 0 bases from V and 5 bases from J, with 12 bases in between. The CDR3 length is 15 residues. The CDR3 DNA is TGTGCCAGCTCACCACCTAGCGGAGGAGGAGATACGCAGTATTTT. It yields the protein CASSPPSGGGDTQYF.

The chain uses TRBV7-2 and TRBJ1-2; TRBD1 matches at 7 bases. The germline V gene encodes CDR1 SGHTA and CDR2 FQGNSA. The CDR3 runs to 13 residues. V dropped 5 bases and J dropped 8; count of bases not matched to a gene: 8. The DNA for the CDR3 is TGTGCCAGCAGCCGCGACAGGGTAGTGGGCTACACCTTC. Residues: CASSRDRVVGYTF.

The chain joins TRBV7-7 to TRBJ2-4; tentatively, D is TRBD2 (6 bases). V was shortened by 4 bases and J by 5 bases, with 33 bases between the two germline ends. This CDR3 is 21 amino acids long. Germline assignment: CDR1 SSHAT and CDR2 FNYEAQ (reference sequence). CDR3 sequence reads: CASSSYTPRVDASGEENIQYF. DNA of the CDR3: TGTGCCAGCAGCTCATATACTCCCAGGGTTGACGCCTCGGGAGAGGAAAACATTCAGTACTTC. The full variable domain, its missing parts supplied by reference TRBV7-7 and TRBJ2-4, is GAGVSQSPRYKVTKRGQDVTLRCDPISSHATLYWYQQALGQGPEFLTYFNYEAQPDKSGLPSDRFSAERPEGSISTLTIQRTEQRDSAMYRCASSSYTPRVDASGEENIQYFGAGTRLSVL.

V is TRBV9 and J is TRBJ2-3; perhaps TRBD1 as D (6 bases). V was clipped by 2 bases and J by 3 bases, with 10 bases between them. Germline assignment: CDR1 SGDLS and CDR2 YYNGEE. This CDR3 spans 14 amino acids. The CDR3 region has the DNA TGTGCCAGCAGCGTCAGGGGTGGGACAGATACGCAGTATTTT. Protein sequence: CASSVRGGTDTQYF. The variable domain in full, completed from reference TRBV9 and TRBJ2-3, reads DSGVTQTPKHLITATGQRVTLRCSPRSGDLSVYWYQQSLDQGLQFLIQYYNGEERAKGNILERFSAQQFPDLHSELNLSSLELGDSALYFCASSVRGGTDTQYFGPGTRLTVL.

The gene calls are TRBV18 and TRBJ2-3, with D tentatively TRBD1 (6 bases). Per the germline V gene, CDR1 is KGHSH and CDR2 is LQKENI. This CDR3 has 13 amino acids. The V end was cut by 3 bases, the J end by 3 bases, with 7 bases between. The CDR3, as DNA: TGTGCCAGCTCACCCCAGGGGACAGATACGCAGTATTTT. Protein product: CASSPQGTDTQYF.

This chain connects TRBV7-2 to TRBJ1-3; 7 nucleotides agree with TRBD1. Germline values: CDR1 SGHTA, CDR2 FQGNSA. This CDR3 spans 16 amino acids. J was trimmed by 2 bases and V by 5 bases; bases with no gene match: 9. The chain's CDR3 is CASSQPGTAAGNTIYF. The CDR3 bases are TGTGCCAGCAGCCAGCCTGGGACAGCCGCTGGAAACACCATATATTTT.

The J gene is TRBJ1-6, the V gene TRBV6-1; 8 positions match TRBD1. Germline V gives CDR1 MNHNS, CDR2 SASEGT. Losses at the gene ends were 10 bases for V and 10 bases for J; bases not matched to a gene: 9. This CDR3 has 13 residues. CDR3 sequence reads: CAIMDREGSPLHF. In DNA, the CDR3 is TGTGCCATCATGGACAGGGAGGGATCACCCCTCCACTTT.

CDR3 region: CASSAGLAGGLEQYF. The DNA for the CDR3 is TGTGCCAGCAGCGCGGGACTAGCGGGAGGGCTCGAGCAGTACTTC. This sequence joins TRBV9 and TRBJ2-7; TRBD2 matches 16 bases. This CDR3 region has 15 residues. Trimming at V came to 3 bases and at J to 6 bases, leaving 3 bases not matched to a gene. Germline assignment: CDR1 SGDLS and CDR2 YYNGEE.

The chain recombines TRBV14 with TRBJ2-5; TRBD1 might be the D (6 bases). Germline assignment: CDR1 SGHDN and CDR2 FVKESK. The CDR3 runs 14 residues. V was cut by 4 bases and J by 5 bases, with 14 bases left in between. The DNA for the CDR3 is TGTGCCAGCAGCCTACGGAAGGGGGTTGAGACCCAGTACTTC. Translating it yields CASSLRKGVETQYF.

CDR3 in amino acids: CASSPNRVPYGYTF. The CDR3 DNA reads TGTGCCAGCAGCCCGAACAGGGTCCCTTATGGCTACACCTTC. The J gene is TRBJ1-2, the V gene TRBV5-4; D is perhaps TRBD1 (6 bases). V shed 4 bases and J shed 5 bases, with 15 bases lying between them. Germline V gene sequence: CDR1 SGHNT, CDR2 YYREEE (reference sequence). The CDR3 runs 14 residues.

This rearrangement joins TRBV5-1 to TRBJ1-1; 9 bases align to TRBD1. Germline CDR1 reads SGHRS; CDR2 reads YFSETQ. The CDR3 extends over 15 amino acids. Trimming removed 5 bases from V and 1 base from J; junction bases left unmatched: 6. The CDR3 loop is CASRQSDRGNTEAFF. The CDR3 DNA reads as TGCGCCAGCAGACAATCGGACAGGGGGAACACTGAAGCTTTCTTT.

This clone was seen more than once but under ten times. The rearrangement uses TRBV19 and TRBJ1-2, with 11 bases lining up with TRBD1. The length of the CDR3 is 15 residues. The junction had 10 bases not matched to a gene; V was cut back by 6 bases and J by 7 bases. The V gene's germline CDR1 is LNHDA and CDR2 SQIVND (reference sequence). The DNA of the CDR3 is TGTGCCAGTAGCGCCCATGGGACAGGGGGGGCTGGCTACACCTTC. Protein sequence: CASSAHGTGGAGYTF.

The chain carries TRBV19 and TRBJ2-5; the match to TRBD2 covers 7 bases. This CDR3 is 11 amino acids long. CDR1 is LNHDA and CDR2 is SQIVND in the germline V gene (reference sequence). The CDR3 loop is CAAGDLETQYF. The CDR3 bases are TGTGCTGCGGGAGATCTAGAGACCCAGTACTTC. Full variable domain (rest looked up from reference TRBV19 and TRBJ2-5): DGGITQSPKYLFRKEGQNVTLSCEQNLNHDAMYWYRQDPGQGLRLIYYSQIVNDFQKGDIAEGYSVSREKKESFPLTVTSAQKNPTAFYLCAAGDLETQYFGPGTRLLVL.

The genes are TRBV6-5 and TRBJ1-5; 10 bases are shared with TRBD1. J lost 5 bases, V lost 2 bases, and 6 bases had no gene match. This CDR3 is built from 16 residues. Germline CDR1 reads MNHEY; CDR2 reads SVGAGI. The CDR3, as DNA: TGTGCCAGCAGTTACCATGGGACAGGGGCGGATCAGCCCCAGCATTTT. It translates to CASSYHGTGADQPQHF.

The J gene is TRBJ2-5, the V gene TRBV5-1, with TRBD2 as a possible D gene (7 bases). Germline-derived CDR1 and CDR2 are SGHRS and YFSETQ. The V end was cut by 2 bases, the J end by 2 bases, with 16 bases between. CDR3 length: 16 amino acids. In DNA, the CDR3 is TGCGCCAGCAGCTTTAATGGGGGGGGGCGGCAAGAGACCCAGTACTTC. Translation: CASSFNGGGRQETQYF.

This chain uses TRBV6-6 with TRBJ2-7, with 7 bases that match TRBD1. The germline V gene has CDR1 MNHNY and CDR2 SVGAGI (reference sequence). Trimming cost V 5 bases and J 1 base; bases outside gene matches: 8. The CDR3 runs 15 residues. CDR3 bases: TGTGCCAGCAGTACAAGGGACAGCGGATCCTACGAGCAGTACTTC. It encodes CASSTRDSGSYEQYF.

The gene calls are TRBV30 and TRBJ2-1; 7 nucleotides match TRBD2. Trimming removed 8 bases from V and 2 bases from J; junction bases left unmatched: 6. This CDR3 has 13 residues. Germline V lookup: CDR1 GTSNPN, CDR2 SVGIG (reference sequence). In nucleotides, the CDR3 is TGTGCCGGCCAGGGAGGGCCCTACAATGAGCAGTTCTTC. It codes for CAGQGGPYNEQFF.

V gene TRBV30 combines with J gene TRBJ1-4; D is unclear. Trimming shortened V by 2 bases and J by 3 bases, and 13 bases separated the two germline ends. CDR3 length: 15 amino acids. Germline V gene sequence: CDR1 GTSNPN, CDR2 SVGIG (reference sequence). CDR3 loop: CAWSSGGLANEKLFF. CDR3 nucleotide sequence: TGTGCCTGGAGTTCCGGCGGGCTTGCTAATGAAAAACTGTTTTTT.

There are a few counts of this clone. The chain joins TRBV18 to TRBJ1-1; D call uncertain. Germline V CDR1 and CDR2: KGHSH, LQKENI. Trimming pared 3 bases from V and 4 bases from J, leaving 9 bases between. This CDR3 spans 13 amino acids. The CDR3 sequence: CASSPSQVTEAFF. The CDR3 bases are TGTGCCAGCTCACCTTCCCAGGTCACTGAAGCTTTCTTT.

The chain joins TRBV30 to TRBJ2-5, with 7 bases identical to TRBD2. With V trimmed by 5 bases and J by 4 bases, 4 bases remained unmatched. The CDR3 is 12 residues long. CDR1 is GTSNPN, CDR2 SVGIG, per germline (reference sequence). The CDR3 sequence: CAWQGLTETQYF. The CDR3 region has the DNA TGTGCCTGGCAGGGACTAACAGAGACCCAGTACTTC.

This clone was detected once. The CDR3 nucleotides are TGTGCCAGCAACGAGTTTGGGGCCAACGTCCTGACTTTC. It yields the protein CASNEFGANVLTF. The chain recombines TRBV7-8 with TRBJ2-6; D unresolved. The length of the CDR3 is 13 residues. The germline V gene has CDR1 SGHVS and CDR2 FQNEAQ. The V gene lost 7 bases and the J gene lost 3 bases, with 7 bases spanning the gap.

The sample holds a few counts of this clone. The V call is TRBV9, the J call TRBJ1-1; unclear D gene. The V and J ends lost 0 bases and 4 bases respectively, with 4 bases between them. There are 12 residues in the CDR3. CDR1 is SGDLS and CDR2 is YYNGEE in the germline V gene. The CDR3 coding sequence is TGTGCCAGCAGCGTAGTCGGCACTGAAGCTTTCTTT. This codes for CASSVVGTEAFF.